A selection of T cell receptor beta chains follows, all from one sample in a study of graft-versus-host responses after intestinal transplantation. Repertoires were generated with immunoSEQ multiplex PCR, while TCRdb's copy carries only in-frame clones and drops some. The sample carries 15,000 to 25,000 clones, around 72% recorded once. Sequenced material: ileum tissue, taken around 20 days after intestinal transplant. The receptors here all came from a human patient who received an intestinal transplant, so some T cells may come from the graft donor. CDR3s include the opening cysteine and the closing phenylalanine or tryptophan. The D gene is left open where the match is weak. Part of the rows lack a size; the others show once, few, many or a class for expanded clones.

v_gene,j_gene,len,d_gene,abundance,CDR3aa,CDR3nt
TRBV6-5,TRBJ2-1,14,TRBD2,NA,CASSIGGAYNEQFF,TGTGCCAGCAGTATCGGGGGGGCCTACAATGAGCAGTTCTTC
TRBV2,TRBJ1-1,15,NA,few,CASMDKLSTGTEAFF,TGTGCCAGCATGGATAAGTTATCAACGGGCACTGAAGCTTTCTTT
TRBV7-3,TRBJ2-3,15,NA,few,CASSLTGARTDTQYF,TGTGCCAGCAGCTTAACGGGGGCCCGCACAGATACGCAGTATTTT
TRBV4-3,TRBJ2-5,15,TRBD1,NA,CASSHVLTGVGTQYF,TGCGCCAGCAGCCATGTATTGACAGGGGTGGGGACCCAGTACTTC
TRBV29-1,TRBJ2-1,17,NA,NA,CSVEGAPSVSSYNEQFF,TGCAGCGTTGAAGGGGCTCCTAGCGTTAGCTCCTACAATGAGCAGTTCTTC
TRBV7-2,TRBJ1-4,15,NA,NA,CASSPYLLGREKLFF,TGTGCCAGCAGCCCTTATCTCCTGGGGAGGGAAAAACTGTTTTTT
TRBV7-2,TRBJ2-1,16,TRBD2,few,CASSLSGGVSYNEQFF,TGTGCCAGCAGCTTGTCGGGGGGGGTGTCCTACAATGAGCAGTTCTTC
TRBV28,TRBJ1-2,15,NA,NA,CASSLGSYSNYGYTF,TGTGCCAGCAGCCTAGGATCGTACTCTAACTATGGCTACACCTTC
TRBV5-6,TRBJ2-1,12,NA,NA,CASSGDWNEQFF,TGTGCCAGCAGTGGGGACTGGAATGAGCAGTTCTTC
TRBV6-5,TRBJ2-5,13,NA,NA,CASSYLEEETQYF,TGTGCCAGCAGTTACTTAGAAGAAGAGACCCAGTACTTC
TRBV6-5,TRBJ2-7,14,TRBD1,few,CASSYGQGSPEQYF,TGTGCCAGCAGTTATGGACAGGGGTCTCCCGAGCAGTACTTC